This section outlines one T cell receptor beta chain sequence together with its context. Sequencing used cDNA as its template, made by extracting RNA and reverse transcribing it. Repertoires were generated with immunoSEQ multiplex PCR, while TCRdb's copy carries only in-frame clones and drops some. The sample contains under 350,000 clones, roughly 50% of which appear only once. This sample was included in a study of CD8+ T cells in alopecia areata. Study summary: Treatment with tofacitinib (6 to 18 months) was followed by 6 months off drug.

Trimming shortened V by 0 bases and J by 4 bases, and 13 bases separated the two germline ends. This CDR3 spans 15 amino acids. The germline V gene encodes CDR1 MNHNY and CDR2 SVGAGI (reference sequence). Treatment noted: oral pan-JAK inhibitor, 5-10 mg twice daily. The chain recombines TRBV6-6 with TRBJ2-7, with a tentative D call TRBD1 (5 bases). The source was CD4+ T cells sorted from blood, collected at week 24, from a patient treated with tofacitinib. The source is a human donor with alopecia areata. CDR3 residues: CASSYSSQDPYEQYF. CDR3 DNA: TGTGCCAGCAGTTACTCATCACAGGACCCTTACGAGCAGTACTTC.